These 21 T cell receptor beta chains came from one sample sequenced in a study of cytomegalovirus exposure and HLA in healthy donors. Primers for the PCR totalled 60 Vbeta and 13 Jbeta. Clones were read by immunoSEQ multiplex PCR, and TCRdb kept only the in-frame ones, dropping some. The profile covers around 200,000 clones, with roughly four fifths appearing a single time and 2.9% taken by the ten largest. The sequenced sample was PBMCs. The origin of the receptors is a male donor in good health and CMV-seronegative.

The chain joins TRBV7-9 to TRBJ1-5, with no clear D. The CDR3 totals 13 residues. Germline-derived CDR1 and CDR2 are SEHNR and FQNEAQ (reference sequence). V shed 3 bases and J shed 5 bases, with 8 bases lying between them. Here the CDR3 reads CASSLYEDQPQHF. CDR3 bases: TGTGCCAGCAGCTTGTATGAGGATCAGCCCCAGCATTTT.

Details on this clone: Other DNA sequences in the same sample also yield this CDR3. The CDR3 DNA reads TGTGCCAGCAGTTACTCGATCCAGGGGGCGAACTATGGCTACACCTTC. Encoded protein: CASSYSIQGANYGYTF. The chain couples TRBV6-6 to TRBJ1-2; 8 nucleotides line up with TRBD1. Germline V gene data show CDR1 as MNHNY and CDR2 as SVGAGI (reference sequence). J gave up 2 bases and V 0 bases, and 5 bases lay outside the gene matches. The CDR3 extends over 16 amino acids.

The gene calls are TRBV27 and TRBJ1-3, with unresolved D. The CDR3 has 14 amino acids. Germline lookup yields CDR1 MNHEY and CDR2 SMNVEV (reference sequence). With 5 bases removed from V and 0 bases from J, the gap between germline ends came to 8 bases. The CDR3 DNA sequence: TGTGCCAGCAGTCAGCGGAGCTCTGGAAACACCATATATTTT. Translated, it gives CASSQRSSGNTIYF.

The CDR3 DNA is TGCGCCAGCAGCCCCCCAGGTAGAATGAACACTGAAGCTTTCTTT. As protein: CASSPPGRMNTEAFF. The J gene is TRBJ1-1, the V gene TRBV4-1, with D uncertain. The CDR3 length is 15 residues. V lost 4 bases, J lost 0 bases, and 12 bases lay in between. CDR1 and CDR2 from the germline V gene are MGHRA and YSYEKL.

CDR3 nucleotide sequence: TGTGCCAGCAGCATCGCGGAGAATCAGCCCCAGCATTTT. Amino acid sequence: CASSIAENQPQHF. J is TRBJ1-5 and V is TRBV6-5; D is uncertain. Between the trimmed V and J ends, which lost 6 bases and 4 bases, there was a span of 10 bases. The germline gives CDR1 MNHEY, CDR2 SVGAGI. The CDR3 extends over 13 amino acids.

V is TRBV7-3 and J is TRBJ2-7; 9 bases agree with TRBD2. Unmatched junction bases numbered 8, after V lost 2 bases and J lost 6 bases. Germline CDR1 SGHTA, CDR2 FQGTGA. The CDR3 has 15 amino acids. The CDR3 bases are TGTGCCAGCAGCTTAGAGGGCGGGGGGGGGAGCGAGCAGTACTTC. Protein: CASSLEGGGGSEQYF. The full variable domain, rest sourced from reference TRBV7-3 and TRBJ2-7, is GAGVSQTPSNKVTEKGKYVELRCDPISGHTALYWYRQSLGQGPEFLIYFQGTGAADDSGLPNDRFFAVRPEGSVSTLKIQRTERGDSAVYLCASSLEGGGGSEQYFGPGTRLTVT.

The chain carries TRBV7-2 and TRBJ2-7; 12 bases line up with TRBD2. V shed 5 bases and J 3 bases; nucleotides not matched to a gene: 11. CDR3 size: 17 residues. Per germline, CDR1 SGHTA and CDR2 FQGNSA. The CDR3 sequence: CASSQRGTSGSLYEQYF. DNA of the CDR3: TGTGCCAGCAGCCAAAGGGGGACTAGCGGGTCCCTCTACGAGCAGTACTTC.

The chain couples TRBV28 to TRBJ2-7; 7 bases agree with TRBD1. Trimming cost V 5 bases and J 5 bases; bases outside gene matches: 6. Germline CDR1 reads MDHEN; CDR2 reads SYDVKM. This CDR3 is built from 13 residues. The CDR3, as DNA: TGTGCCAGCAGTCCCATCGACAGGGACGAGCAGTACTTC. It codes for CASSPIDRDEQYF.

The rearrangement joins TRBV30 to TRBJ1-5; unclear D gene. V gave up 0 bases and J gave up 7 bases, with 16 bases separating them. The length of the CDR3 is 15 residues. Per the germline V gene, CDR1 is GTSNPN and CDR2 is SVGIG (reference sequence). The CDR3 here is CAWSVDGESGQPQHF. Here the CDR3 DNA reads TGTGCCTGGAGTGTCGACGGGGAGTCTGGGCAGCCCCAGCATTTT.

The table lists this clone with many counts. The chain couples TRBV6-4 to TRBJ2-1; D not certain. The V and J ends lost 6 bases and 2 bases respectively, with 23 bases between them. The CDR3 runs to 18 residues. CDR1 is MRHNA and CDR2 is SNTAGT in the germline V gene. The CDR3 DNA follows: TGTGCCAGCAGCCGTGCTTTTTACAACGTCCTGGCCTACAATGAGCAGTTCTTC. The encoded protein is CASSRAFYNVLAYNEQFF.

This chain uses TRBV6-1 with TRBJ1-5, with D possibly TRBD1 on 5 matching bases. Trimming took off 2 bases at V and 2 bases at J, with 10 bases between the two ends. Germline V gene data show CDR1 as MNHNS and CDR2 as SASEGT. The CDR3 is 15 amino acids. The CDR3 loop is CASSELWGGNQPQHF. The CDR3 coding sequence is TGTGCCAGCAGTGAATTGTGGGGCGGCAATCAGCCCCAGCATTTT.

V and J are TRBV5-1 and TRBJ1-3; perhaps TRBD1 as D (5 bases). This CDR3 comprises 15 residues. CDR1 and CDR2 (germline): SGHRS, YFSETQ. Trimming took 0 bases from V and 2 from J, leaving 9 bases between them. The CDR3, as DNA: TGCGCCAGCAGCTTGGCCGGGGGAACTGGAAACACCATATATTTT. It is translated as CASSLAGGTGNTIYF.

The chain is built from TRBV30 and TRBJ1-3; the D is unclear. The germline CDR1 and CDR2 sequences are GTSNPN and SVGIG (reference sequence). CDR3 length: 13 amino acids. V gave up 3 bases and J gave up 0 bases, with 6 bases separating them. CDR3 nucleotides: TGTGCCTGGAGAGCCTTCTCTGGAAACACCATATATTTT. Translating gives CAWRAFSGNTIYF.

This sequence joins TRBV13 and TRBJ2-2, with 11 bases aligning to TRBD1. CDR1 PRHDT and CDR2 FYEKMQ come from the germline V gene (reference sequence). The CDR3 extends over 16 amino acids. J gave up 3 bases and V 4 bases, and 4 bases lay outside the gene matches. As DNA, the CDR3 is TGTGCCAGCAGCTCCGGGACAGGGGGGTACACCGGGGAGCTGTTTTTT. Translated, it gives CASSSGTGGYTGELFF.

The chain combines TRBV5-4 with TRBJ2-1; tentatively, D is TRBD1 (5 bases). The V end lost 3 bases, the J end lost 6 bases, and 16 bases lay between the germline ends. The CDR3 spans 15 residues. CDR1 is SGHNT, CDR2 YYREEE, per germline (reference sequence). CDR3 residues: CASSSPDYRGNEQFF. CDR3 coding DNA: TGTGCCAGCAGCTCCCCCGATTATAGGGGCAATGAGCAGTTCTTC.

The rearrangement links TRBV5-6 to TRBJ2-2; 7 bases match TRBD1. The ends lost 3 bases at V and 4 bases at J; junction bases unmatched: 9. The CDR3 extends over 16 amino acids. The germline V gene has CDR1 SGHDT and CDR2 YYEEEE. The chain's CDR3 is CASSSPGTVFTGELFF. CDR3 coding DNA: TGTGCCAGCAGCTCCCCCGGGACAGTATTCACCGGGGAGCTGTTTTTT.

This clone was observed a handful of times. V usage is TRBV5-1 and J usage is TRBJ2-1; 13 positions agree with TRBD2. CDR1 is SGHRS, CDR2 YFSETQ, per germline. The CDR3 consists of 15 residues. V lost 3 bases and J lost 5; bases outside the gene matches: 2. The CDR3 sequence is CASSSGLAGNNEQFF. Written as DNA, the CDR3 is TGCGCCAGCAGCTCGGGACTAGCGGGGAACAATGAGCAGTTCTTC.

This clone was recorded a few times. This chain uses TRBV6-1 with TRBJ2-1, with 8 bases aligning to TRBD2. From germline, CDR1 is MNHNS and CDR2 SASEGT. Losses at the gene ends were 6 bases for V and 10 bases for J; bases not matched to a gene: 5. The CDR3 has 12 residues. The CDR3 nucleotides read TGTGCCAGCAGGGCGGGCGGGAGGGAGCAGTTCTTC. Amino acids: CASRAGGREQFF.

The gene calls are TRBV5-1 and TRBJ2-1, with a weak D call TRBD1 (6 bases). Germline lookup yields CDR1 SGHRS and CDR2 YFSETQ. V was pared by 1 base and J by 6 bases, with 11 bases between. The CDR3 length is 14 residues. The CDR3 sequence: CASSLNQGLNEQFF. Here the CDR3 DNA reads TGCGCCAGCAGCTTGAACCAGGGGCTCAATGAGCAGTTCTTC.

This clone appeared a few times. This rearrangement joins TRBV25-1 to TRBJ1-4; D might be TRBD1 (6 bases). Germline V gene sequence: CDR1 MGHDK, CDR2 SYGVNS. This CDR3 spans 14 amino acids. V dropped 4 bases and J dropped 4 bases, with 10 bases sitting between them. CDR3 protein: CASSVGRGNEKLFF. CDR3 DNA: TGTGCCAGCAGTGTGGGCAGGGGTAATGAAAAACTGTTTTTT.

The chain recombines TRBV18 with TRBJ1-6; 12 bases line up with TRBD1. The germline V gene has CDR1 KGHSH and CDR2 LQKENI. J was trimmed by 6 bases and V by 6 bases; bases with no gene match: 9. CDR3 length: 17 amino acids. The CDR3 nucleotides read TGTGCCAGCTCGATCCTCCGGGACAGGGGGCCTAATTCACCCCTCCACTTT. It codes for CASSILRDRGPNSPLHF. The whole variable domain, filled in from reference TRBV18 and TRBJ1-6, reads NAGVMQNPRHLVRRRGQEARLRCSPMKGHSHVYWYRQLPEEGLKFMVYLQKENIIDESGMPKERFSAEFPKEGPSILRIQQVVRGDSAAYFCASSILRDRGPNSPLHFGNGTRLTVT.